These 2 T cell receptor beta chains originate from one sample sequenced in a study of T cell responses to AZD1222 COVID-19 vaccine. TCRdb's copy holds only in-frame clones and misses some; the assay was immunoSEQ multiplex PCR. Of some 150,000 clones in the sample, approximately 89% were seen once. The source was peripheral blood, collected 28 days after the second AZD1222 dose. These receptor sequences come from an adult who received the AZD1222 COVID-19 vaccine.

V usage is TRBV19 and J usage is TRBJ2-1; D gene unclear. The CDR3 is 12 residues long. The V and J ends lost 1 base and 10 bases respectively, with 8 bases between them. The V gene's germline CDR1 is LNHDA and CDR2 SQIVND (reference sequence). The CDR3 coding sequence is TGTGCCAGTAGTATAGGCACCCCCGAGCAGTTCTTC. As protein: CASSIGTPEQFF.

This clone was found once. The chain recombines TRBV30 with TRBJ2-7; 10 positions agree with TRBD1. V lost 5 bases and J lost 4; bases outside the gene matches: 8. CDR1 is GTSNPN and CDR2 is SVGIG in the germline V gene (reference sequence). The CDR3 spans 14 residues. CDR3 sequence (DNA): TGTGCCTGGGAGGACAGGGGGAATACTTACGAGCAGTACTTC. Translating it yields CAWEDRGNTYEQYF.